This TCR beta chain was sequenced during a study of T cells in Graves' hyperthyroidism and ophthalmopathy (dated by TCRdb to between 2019 and 2020). The study in broad terms: Peripheral blood was collected at initial diagnosis, before any treatment. To identify TCR V-J signatures that set the groups apart, the researchers used a discovery cohort of roughly 100 patients, made up of some 41 with Graves' ophthalmopathy and some 58 with stable Graves' hyperthyroidism. Whether ophthalmopathy could be predicted prospectively was tested in an independent validation cohort made up of under 20 hyperthyroidism patients plus 17 patients who later progressed to ophthalmopathy. The roughly 100 discovery patients were divided at random into training and test sets in a 7:3 ratio. In addition, the study compared T-cell repertoires in thyroid tissue and in blood from six Graves' hyperthyroidism patients. After sampling, hyperthyroidism patients received methimazole starting at 30 mg daily, and ophthalmopathy patients received high-dose intravenous methylprednisolone. The paper reports TCR Vbeta CDR3 sequencing of some 140 peripheral blood samples: under 45 ophthalmopathy, under 80 hyperthyroidism and 17 progressor patients. What the authors observed across the whole study: A 13 V-J signature model separated ophthalmopathy from stable hyperthyroidism, with approximately 87% sensitivity and 81.08% specificity in cross-validation and 80%/75% in testing. In validation, progression to ophthalmopathy was predicted by the model with 70.59% sensitivity and roughly 76% specificity, a median of around 6.5 months before onset. Blood samples also contained most of the expanded thyroid clonotypes (frequency above 0.001), which suggests that blood repertoires may reflect thyroid immune responses. Sample size was not statistically predetermined, and investigators were not blinded to group allocation.

In this sample, this clonotype turned up a few times. What this receptor recognizes is not known. No clone much larger than this one lies a single base away; base qualities are absent. Deletion took 6 bases off V and 7 bases off J, with a span of 16 bases between the germline ends. The CDR3 covers 15 residues, taking in both the cysteine and the phenylalanine. Only the CDR3 DNA is retained, 45 bases long and in frame from the first base. TCR beta CDR3 regions were amplified from RNA transcripts. A first-round RT-PCR of the TCR CDR3 used the HTBI primer set with the Qiagen OneStep RT-PCR kit. Libraries were constructed in a second round of multiplex PCR, after which size selection and purification were performed. Sequencing of the libraries was done on an Illumina HiSeq2000 using paired-end 100 bp reads. As for the authors' bioinformatics: SOAPnuke was used to process the raw data, with reads discarded if the reads contained adapters or uncalled bases, had a mean Phred below 15, or lacked an exact constant-primer or identifier match. High-quality paired reads were merged with COPE v1.2.5, and unique nucleotide sequences were defined as clonotypes. MiTCR v1.1 was used to align clonotypes to the IMGT TRBV, TRBD and TRBJ reference segments. Analysis was restricted to V-J combinations with a frequency above 0.0001, which covered roughly 99% of repertoires. A TCS score was defined as the ratio between F50 (clonal expansion) and ExV (chaos), using BLOSUM62-based TCRdist between CDR3 peptides within each V-J. Welch's t-statistics and random forest reduced around 550 V-J features to around 14, which were used in a naive Bayes classifier (R e1071). Using fastp trimming at Q25 and MiXCR clonotype assembly, TCRdb reanalyzed the public sequencing data and kept in-frame beta chains. All rows with the same CDR3 protein become a single entry with the most common DNA and genes. TCRdb, not the original authors, processed these V and J calls. The sample data list 600,000 to 850,000 distinct CDR3 sequences, and around a sixth of these were observed just once. The top ten constitute 15% to 20% of the sample.

Hyperthyroidism patients were aged 18 to 65 years and newly diagnosed, with disease duration of less than 2 months. Any patient with an uncontrolled infection, another autoimmune disease, pregnancy or lactation was excluded. Diagnoses relied on clinical symptoms, serum thyroxine and TRAb, thyroid ultrasound and orbital computed tomography. For progressor patients, blood was drawn at the first diagnosis of hyperthyroidism, before any ophthalmopathy symptoms had appeared. PBMCs were isolated from about 10 ml of fresh peripheral blood by Ficoll-Paque density gradient centrifugation. Patients classed as progressors first received a Graves' hyperthyroidism diagnosis and then went on to develop ophthalmopathy during follow-up. Total RNA was extracted with Trizol reagent, and quality was checked on an Agilent 2100 Bioanalyzer.

The receptor was derived from a woman between 50 and 59 years old with Graves' hyperthyroidism that later progressed to Graves' ophthalmopathy. The rearrangement combines TRBV12-3 or TRBV12-4 with TRBJ1-6; tentative D gene TRBD1, with 6 bases matching. Sequenced sample: blood. The CDR3 region: CASSAPGRGNSPLHF. The DNA sequence follows: TGTGCCAGCAGCGCGCCTGGTAGGGGGAATTCACCCCTCCACTTT.